The clone carrying this TCR beta chain was detected many times. Germline V lookup: CDR1 SGHAT, CDR2 FQNNGV. The CDR3 has 19 amino acids. J was trimmed by 3 bases and V by 6 bases; bases with no gene match: 14. The sample belongs to a study of T cells of healthy individuals. MiXCR, run by TCRdb on the 5' RACE reads, gives a single entry per CDR3 protein. The sample records around 90,000 distinct CDR3 sequences, roughly 5% being singletons. This clonotype was obtained from a female donor in good health. This chain joins TRBV11-2 and TRBJ2-3; 14 bases are shared with TRBD2. CDR3 coding DNA: TGTGCCAGCAGTCGACTAGCGGGAGGGACTTCCCCCGCGACAGATACGCAGTATTTT. Its translation is CASSRLAGGTSPATDTQYF. The full variable domain, in which reference TRBV11-2 and TRBJ2-3 provide the parts outside the CDR3, is EAGVAQSPRYKIIEKRQSVAFWCNPISGHATLYWYQQILGQGPKLLIQFQNNGVVDDSQLPKDRFSAERLKGVDSTLKIQPAKLEDSAVYLCASSRLAGGTSPATDTQYFGPGTRLTVL.